This entry features one TCR beta chain sequence. Many counts were recorded for this clonotype. What antigen it recognizes has not been identified. It has no much larger one-base neighbor in the sample; base qualities were not kept. The germline V gene specifies MDHEN as CDR1 and SYDVKM as CDR2. V is shortened by 7 bases, J by 3 bases, and the region joining them spans 10 bases. The CDR3 starts with the cysteine, ends with the phenylalanine, and has 13 residues. The kept DNA is CDR3 alone, 39 bases in frame from the first base. For repertoire sequencing, the TCR beta CDR3 regions were amplified from RNA transcripts. The first round was an RT-PCR using HTBI primers with the Qiagen OneStep RT-PCR kit, and this first round was followed by a second-round multiplex PCR, then size selection and purification. The libraries underwent paired-end sequencing with 100 bp reads on an Illumina HiSeq2000. As for the authors' bioinformatics: SOAPnuke was used for read processing, and reads with adapters, uncalled bases, a mean Phred below 15, or no exact constant-primer or identifier match were discarded. COPE v1.2.5 was used to merge high-quality paired reads. Clonotypes were defined as unique nucleotide sequences and were aligned to IMGT TRB V, D and J references using MiTCR v1.1. The analysis was limited to V-J combinations with a frequency above 0.0001, which together covered more than 98% of repertoires. A TCR clonal expansion and chaos score per V-J combination was defined as the ratio of F50 clonal expansion to chaos observed in the TCRdist matrix. Welch's t-statistics and random forest were used to reduce the features to approximately 13 V-J combinations, which were then used as input to a naive Bayes classifier. The similarity between thyroid and blood repertoires was quantified using the Morisita-Horn index. TCRdb's own reprocessing of the public reads used fastp at Q25 and MiXCR and kept productive beta chains. Under each unique CDR3 protein, matching rows form one entry showing the most common genes and DNA. None of the V and J calls come from the authors' own analysis; TCRdb made them. The sample records over 500,000 distinct CDR3 sequences, 20% to 25% of which are singletons. The ten top clones hold around 6.9% of the sample.

This sample is drawn from a study of Graves' ophthalmopathy and Graves' hyperthyroidism listed by TCRdb under 2018. Study-wide context: Peripheral blood was collected at initial diagnosis, prior to any treatment. In about six hyperthyroidism patients, T-cell repertoires of thyroid tissue and blood were compared. To explore V-J signatures distinguishing ophthalmopathy from hyperthyroidism, a discovery set of approximately 100 patients (roughly 45 ophthalmopathy, 57 stable hyperthyroidism) was enrolled. The study used signatures of the TCR beta repertoire to tell Graves' ophthalmopathy apart from Graves' hyperthyroidism and to predict which patients would progress to ophthalmopathy. Following sampling, methimazole starting at 30 mg daily was administered to hyperthyroidism patients, and high-dose intravenous methylprednisolone was administered to ophthalmopathy patients. The 95 to 100 discovery patients were randomly split 7:3 into training and test sets. An independent validation cohort comprised roughly 20 hyperthyroidism patients and some 16 patients who later progressed from hyperthyroidism to ophthalmopathy. In total, approximately 140 blood samples were TCR-sequenced: 40 to 45 ophthalmopathy, under 80 hyperthyroidism and about 17 hyperthyroidism-to-ophthalmopathy patients. Paper-wide results and their limitations: In validation, the model predicted ophthalmopathy progression with more than 70% sensitivity and roughly 72% specificity; some 13 predicted patients were CT-confirmed with GO in a median of about 7.1 months. Most of the expanded thyroid clonotypes with a frequency above 0.001 were also detected in blood, and it was suggested that the thyroid immune response may be reflected by blood repertoires. The 13-signature model separated ophthalmopathy from stable hyperthyroidism with approximately 90% sensitivity and almost 84% specificity in cross-validation, and 80%/75% in the test set. Sample size was not statistically predetermined, and group allocation was not concealed from the investigators.

Stable hyperthyroidism was defined as no progression to ophthalmopathy within 18 months of follow-up. Hyperthyroidism patients were newly diagnosed, were aged 18 to 65 years, and had a disease duration under 2 months. Anyone with other autoimmune diseases, uncontrolled infections, pregnancy or lactation was excluded from the study. Diagnosis was based on clinical symptoms, serum thyroxine, TRAb, thyroid ultrasound and orbital computed tomography. Ficoll-Paque density gradient centrifugation was used to isolate PBMCs from about 10 ml of fresh peripheral blood. Trizol reagent was used to extract the total RNA, and its quality was then checked on an Agilent 2100 Bioanalyzer.

The sequence joins TRBV28 to TRBJ2-4; the D gene assignment is ambiguous. This clonotype was sampled from a young woman with stable Graves' hyperthyroidism. Some clones in this sample may be carry-over from other donors' samples. Donor details come from another sample of the same person, matched by shared clones. The sequencing input was peripheral blood. The bases are TGTGCCAGCATAGACGGCCACAAAAACATTCAGTACTTC. This translates into CASIDGHKNIQYF.